These T cell receptor beta chains were read from a single sample in a study of blood T cells in healthy people across ages. TCRdb fed the 5' RACE reads into MiXCR, producing one record per CDR3 protein. In the table there are about 1.4 million distinct CDR3 sequences, around 55% of which are singletons. Source material: blood. Receptors were obtained from a man between 18 and 29 years old in good health. The CDR3 runs from the conserved cysteine through the conserved F or W. D genes are given only for firm matches. Clone size is stated in some rows and not others, as once, few, many or a class when expanded.

V gene: TRBV6-5; D gene: NA; clone size: NA; J gene: TRBJ2-4; CDR3 protein: CASIYAASKNIQYF; CDR3 DNA: TGTGCCAGCATTTACGCGGCCAGCAAAAACATTCAGTACTTC
V gene: TRBV9; D gene: NA; clone size: NA; J gene: TRBJ1-5; CDR3 protein: CASSLGKGNQPQHF; CDR3 DNA: TGTGCCAGCAGCCTCGGGAAGGGTAATCAGCCCCAGCATTTT
V gene: TRBV20-1; D gene: NA; clone size: NA; J gene: TRBJ2-3; CDR3 protein: CSARGGVVVDTQYF; CDR3 DNA: TGCAGTGCTAGAGGGGGGGTGGTGGTAGATACGCAGTATTTT
V gene: TRBV12-3/TRBV12-4; D gene: TRBD2; clone size: NA; J gene: TRBJ2-7; CDR3 protein: CASRMGGATSSYEQYF; CDR3 DNA: TGTGCCAGCAGGATGGGAGGGGCGACATCCTCCTACGAGCAGTACTTC
V gene: TRBV20-1; D gene: TRBD2; clone size: NA; J gene: TRBJ2-7; CDR3 protein: CSARESGRAISYEQYF; CDR3 DNA: TGCAGTGCTAGAGAAAGCGGGAGGGCTATTTCCTACGAGCAGTACTTC
V gene: TRBV28; D gene: NA; clone size: NA; J gene: TRBJ2-7; CDR3 protein: CASSLVAGGVYEQYF; CDR3 DNA: TGTGCCAGCAGTTTAGTTGCCGGAGGTGTCTACGAGCAGTACTTC
V gene: TRBV4-3; D gene: NA; clone size: NA; J gene: TRBJ2-1; CDR3 protein: CASSQLLGAATSYEQFF; CDR3 DNA: TGCGCCAGCAGCCAACTTCTGGGGGCAGCTACCTCCTACGAGCAGTTCTTC
V gene: TRBV2; D gene: TRBD2; clone size: NA; J gene: TRBJ2-3; CDR3 protein: CASSIGTSDADTQYF; CDR3 DNA: TGTGCCAGCAGTATCGGGACTAGCGATGCAGATACGCAGTATTTT
V gene: TRBV6-5; D gene: TRBD1; clone size: NA; J gene: TRBJ2-2; CDR3 protein: CASRRRTGGTGELFF; CDR3 DNA: TGTGCCAGCAGACGACGAACAGGGGGAACCGGGGAGCTGTTTTTT
V gene: TRBV6-6; D gene: NA; clone size: NA; J gene: TRBJ2-5; CDR3 protein: CASSFGDERYF; CDR3 DNA: TGTGCCAGCAGTTTCGGAGACGAGCGGTACTTC
V gene: TRBV20-1; D gene: TRBD1; clone size: NA; J gene: TRBJ1-2; CDR3 protein: CSAARDRRGGYTF; CDR3 DNA: TGCAGTGCTGCCCGGGACAGACGGGGTGGCTACACCTTC
V gene: TRBV20-1; D gene: NA; clone size: NA; J gene: TRBJ2-1; CDR3 protein: CSARVESSYNEQFF; CDR3 DNA: TGCAGTGCTAGGGTTGAGAGCTCCTACAATGAGCAGTTCTTC
V gene: TRBV6-1; D gene: NA; clone size: few; J gene: TRBJ2-5; CDR3 protein: CASSEETFGQTGETQYF; CDR3 DNA: TGTGCCAGCAGTGAAGAGACCTTTGGACAGACGGGAGAGACCCAGTACTTC
V gene: TRBV5-6; D gene: TRBD1; clone size: few; J gene: TRBJ2-7; CDR3 protein: CASSIGQGQQYF; CDR3 DNA: TGTGCCAGCAGCATTGGACAGGGACAGCAGTACTTC
V gene: TRBV29-1; D gene: NA; clone size: NA; J gene: TRBJ2-5; CDR3 protein: CSVVLASGSVDEQYF; CDR3 DNA: TGCAGCGTTGTTTTAGCCTCAGGTTCCGTCGATGAGCAGTACTTC
V gene: TRBV20-1; D gene: TRBD2; clone size: NA; J gene: TRBJ2-1; CDR3 protein: CSAGGTSGSYGEQFF; CDR3 DNA: TGCAGTGCGGGAGGGACTAGCGGGAGCTACGGTGAGCAGTTCTTC
V gene: TRBV12-3/TRBV12-4; D gene: NA; clone size: NA; J gene: TRBJ2-1; CDR3 protein: CASSLSLGEQFF; CDR3 DNA: TGTGCCAGCAGTTTATCCCTGGGGGAGCAGTTCTTC
V gene: TRBV2; D gene: NA; clone size: NA; J gene: TRBJ2-5; CDR3 protein: CASSAGTLDYGQYF; CDR3 DNA: TGTGCCAGCAGTGCAGGGACGCTGGATTACGGGCAGTACTTC
V gene: TRBV6-1; D gene: TRBD1; clone size: NA; J gene: TRBJ2-3; CDR3 protein: CASRASQGAPSSDTQYF; CDR3 DNA: TGTGCCAGCAGGGCGTCCCAGGGGGCCCCGTCGTCAGATACGCAGTATTTT
V gene: TRBV4-1; D gene: NA; clone size: few; J gene: TRBJ2-7; CDR3 protein: CASSQDRGPNRQYF; CDR3 DNA: TGCGCCAGCAGCCAAGATCGAGGCCCGAATCGGCAGTACTTC
V gene: TRBV3-1; D gene: NA; clone size: NA; J gene: TRBJ2-4; CDR3 protein: CASSRTPGQNIQYF; CDR3 DNA: TGTGCCAGCAGCAGAACTCCGGGCCAAAACATTCAGTACTTC
V gene: TRBV5-1; D gene: NA; clone size: few; J gene: TRBJ2-3; CDR3 protein: CASSSLTSTDTQYF; CDR3 DNA: TGCGCCAGCAGCTCTTTAACTAGCACAGATACGCAGTATTTT
V gene: TRBV28; D gene: NA; clone size: NA; J gene: TRBJ2-1; CDR3 protein: CAGSRANYNEQFF; CDR3 DNA: TGTGCCGGTTCACGGGCAAACTACAATGAGCAGTTCTTC
V gene: TRBV7-2; D gene: NA; clone size: NA; J gene: TRBJ2-3; CDR3 protein: CASSSITRGAQYF; CDR3 DNA: TGTGCCAGCAGCTCGATTACCCGAGGGGCGCAGTATTTT
V gene: TRBV27; D gene: NA; clone size: NA; J gene: TRBJ2-5; CDR3 protein: CASSPPGQRAQETQYF; CDR3 DNA: TGTGCCAGCAGTCCGCCGGGACAGCGGGCTCAAGAGACCCAGTACTTC
V gene: TRBV4-1; D gene: NA; clone size: few; J gene: TRBJ1-6; CDR3 protein: CASSQVPRAASPLHF; CDR3 DNA: TGCGCCAGCAGCCAAGTTCCAAGGGCGGCTTCACCCCTCCACTTT
V gene: TRBV27; D gene: TRBD2; clone size: NA; J gene: TRBJ2-3; CDR3 protein: CASSPRLAGGPSRTDTQYF; CDR3 DNA: TGTGCCAGCAGTCCCAGACTAGCGGGAGGGCCCTCACGCACAGATACGCAGTATTTT
V gene: TRBV6-2/TRBV6-3; D gene: NA; clone size: NA; J gene: TRBJ2-7; CDR3 protein: CASSYLKYEQYF; CDR3 DNA: TGTGCCAGCAGTTACCTCAAGTACGAGCAGTACTTC
V gene: TRBV5-1; D gene: NA; clone size: NA; J gene: TRBJ2-7; CDR3 protein: CASSPGRYNEQYF; CDR3 DNA: TGCGCCAGCAGCCCAGGCAGGTACAATGAGCAGTACTTC
V gene: TRBV6-5; D gene: TRBD1; clone size: NA; J gene: TRBJ1-1; CDR3 protein: CASSDTGGVGTEAFF; CDR3 DNA: TGTGCCAGCAGTGATACAGGGGGAGTGGGCACTGAAGCTTTCTTT
V gene: TRBV20-1; D gene: NA; clone size: few; J gene: TRBJ1-5; CDR3 protein: CSARGTLSNQPQHF; CDR3 DNA: TGCAGTGCTAGGGGGACACTAAGCAATCAGCCCCAGCATTTT
V gene: TRBV20-1; D gene: TRBD2; clone size: NA; J gene: TRBJ2-1; CDR3 protein: CSARMGLAGGPLVYEQFF; CDR3 DNA: TGCAGTGCTAGAATGGGACTAGCGGGAGGGCCCTTAGTGTATGAGCAGTTCTTC
V gene: TRBV20-1; D gene: TRBD2; clone size: NA; J gene: TRBJ2-1; CDR3 protein: CSAREELAGPSSYNEQFF; CDR3 DNA: TGCAGTGCTAGAGAGGAGCTAGCGGGGCCTTCCTCCTACAACGAGCAGTTCTTC
V gene: TRBV4-1; D gene: NA; clone size: NA; J gene: TRBJ2-7; CDR3 protein: CASSQALGSVGQYF; CDR3 DNA: TGCGCCAGCAGCCAAGCCCTCGGGAGCGTCGGGCAGTACTTC
V gene: TRBV29-1; D gene: NA; clone size: NA; J gene: TRBJ2-7; CDR3 protein: CSVPGSGRYEQYF; CDR3 DNA: TGCAGCGTCCCCGGGTCAGGAAGGTACGAGCAGTACTTC
V gene: TRBV12-3/TRBV12-4; D gene: NA; clone size: NA; J gene: TRBJ2-4; CDR3 protein: CASRLGGTKNIQYF; CDR3 DNA: TGTGCCAGCCGCCTTGGGGGGACCAAAAACATTCAGTACTTC
V gene: TRBV7-2; D gene: NA; clone size: NA; J gene: TRBJ1-4; CDR3 protein: CASSPATTATQLFF; CDR3 DNA: TGTGCCAGCAGCCCGGCGACTACAGCTACCCAACTGTTTTTT
V gene: TRBV6-5; D gene: NA; clone size: few; J gene: TRBJ2-5; CDR3 protein: CASSYGQGIWETQYF; CDR3 DNA: TGTGCCAGCAGTTACGGGCAGGGAATATGGGAGACCCAGTACTTC
V gene: TRBV3-1; D gene: TRBD2; clone size: NA; J gene: TRBJ2-1; CDR3 protein: CASGRTSGNNEQFF; CDR3 DNA: TGTGCCAGCGGAAGGACTAGCGGGAACAATGAGCAGTTCTTC
V gene: TRBV7-9; D gene: TRBD1; clone size: NA; J gene: TRBJ1-4; CDR3 protein: CASSLEGTGEGEKLFF; CDR3 DNA: TGTGCCAGCAGCTTAGAAGGGACAGGAGAGGGTGAAAAACTGTTTTTT
V gene: TRBV4-1; D gene: TRBD1; clone size: NA; J gene: TRBJ2-6; CDR3 protein: CASSQGQGKSSGANVLTF; CDR3 DNA: TGCGCCAGCAGCCAGGGACAGGGAAAAAGCTCTGGGGCCAACGTCCTGACTTTC
V gene: TRBV7-9; D gene: NA; clone size: few; J gene: TRBJ2-3; CDR3 protein: CASDDSESETQYF; CDR3 DNA: TGTGCCAGCGACGACTCAGAGTCGGAGACCCAGTATTTT
V gene: TRBV11-2; D gene: NA; clone size: NA; J gene: TRBJ2-7; CDR3 protein: CPSTGLADSYNEQYF; CDR3 DNA: TGTCCCAGCACCGGTTTAGCCGACTCCTACAATGAGCAGTACTTC
V gene: TRBV4-1; D gene: NA; clone size: NA; J gene: TRBJ2-1; CDR3 protein: CASSLSSERNNEQFF; CDR3 DNA: TGCGCCAGCAGCCTCTCTAGCGAACGCAACAATGAGCAGTTCTTC
V gene: TRBV14; D gene: NA; clone size: NA; J gene: TRBJ1-1; CDR3 protein: CASSHEQGVWTEAFF; CDR3 DNA: TGTGCCAGCAGCCACGAGCAGGGTGTTTGGACTGAAGCTTTCTTT
V gene: TRBV21-1; D gene: NA; clone size: NA; J gene: TRBJ1-1; CDR3 protein: CASSNTPVQAGNTEAFF; CDR3 DNA: TGTGCCAGCAGCAATACCCCGGTGCAGGCTGGGAACACTGAAGCTTTCTTT
V gene: TRBV6-1; D gene: NA; clone size: NA; J gene: TRBJ2-7; CDR3 protein: CASSEEEGNEQYF; CDR3 DNA: TGTGCCAGCAGTGAAGAGGAGGGCAACGAGCAGTACTTC
V gene: TRBV5-1; D gene: NA; clone size: NA; J gene: TRBJ2-4; CDR3 protein: CASSLELGVNIQYF; CDR3 DNA: TGCGCCAGCAGCTTGGAATTAGGGGTGAACATTCAGTACTTC
V gene: TRBV18; D gene: NA; clone size: NA; J gene: TRBJ2-5; CDR3 protein: CASAGPQETQYF; CDR3 DNA: TGTGCCAGCGCGGGACCCCAAGAGACCCAGTACTTC
V gene: TRBV18; D gene: NA; clone size: NA; J gene: TRBJ1-5; CDR3 protein: CASSPGGGSSNQPQHF; CDR3 DNA: TGTGCCAGCTCACCCGGCGGGGGTAGTAGCAATCAGCCCCAGCATTTT
V gene: TRBV3-1; D gene: NA; clone size: NA; J gene: TRBJ2-7; CDR3 protein: CASSQFSYEQYF; CDR3 DNA: TGTGCCAGCAGCCAATTCAGTTACGAGCAGTACTTC
V gene: TRBV4-1; D gene: NA; clone size: few; J gene: TRBJ2-7; CDR3 protein: CASSQGTLNEQYF; CDR3 DNA: TGCGCCAGCAGCCAAGGTACTTTAAACGAGCAGTACTTC
V gene: TRBV3-1; D gene: TRBD2; clone size: NA; J gene: TRBJ2-7; CDR3 protein: CASSPNSGLDSSEQYF; CDR3 DNA: TGTGCCAGCAGCCCGAATTCAGGACTAGACAGTTCCGAGCAGTACTTC
V gene: TRBV12-3/TRBV12-4; D gene: NA; clone size: few; J gene: TRBJ1-5; CDR3 protein: CASTTVGSQPQHF; CDR3 DNA: TGTGCCAGCACCACAGTTGGGAGTCAGCCCCAGCATTTT
V gene: TRBV7-2; D gene: NA; clone size: NA; J gene: TRBJ1-2; CDR3 protein: CASSPQWGGYTF; CDR3 DNA: TGTGCCAGCAGCCCCCAATGGGGTGGCTACACCTTC